What follows are 27 T cell receptor beta chains derived from one specimen sequenced in a study. MiXCR, applied by TCRdb to the RT-PCR reads, yields one record per CDR3 protein. The table lists about 680,000 distinct CDR3 sequences, 14% of them singletons, with 3% to 4.5% in the top ten. The sample was memory CD4+ T cells from blood. The receptors were sampled from a female donor in good health, serving as a healthy control.

For this clonotype: With a much larger clone just one base away, this may be a read error. This rearrangement joins TRBV28 to TRBJ2-7, with D possibly TRBD1 on 6 matching bases. Germline CDR1 is MDHEN and CDR2 is SYDVKM. V shed 10 bases and J shed 2 bases, with 9 bases lying between them. The CDR3 runs to 11 residues. This CDR3 is CATGQPYEQYF. CDR3 in DNA: TGTGCCACCGGACAGCCCTACGAGCAGTACTTC. Full variable domain (outside the CDR3, taken from reference TRBV28 and TRBJ2-7): DVKVTQSSRYLVKRTGEKVFLECVQDMDHENMFWYRQDPGLGLRLIYFSYDVKMKEKGDIPEGYSVSREKKERFSLILESASTNQTSMYLCATGQPYEQYFGPGTRLTVT.

This rearrangement joins TRBV20-1 to TRBJ2-1; 9 bases agree with TRBD1. The germline CDR1 and CDR2 sequences are DFQATT and SNEGSKA (reference sequence). The CDR3 is made up of 13 amino acids. The CDR3 protein is CRSGTGLYNEQFF. The CDR3, as DNA: TGCAGGTCCGGGACAGGGCTTTACAATGAGCAGTTCTTC.

This clonotype was seen more than once but under ten times. The chain recombines TRBV12-3 or TRBV12-4 with TRBJ2-1; D tentatively reads TRBD1 or TRBD2 (5 bases each). This CDR3 comprises 13 residues. Trimming stripped 8 bases from V and 10 bases from J, with 18 bases between. The chain's CDR3 is CASLMGVWEEQFF. The CDR3 DNA sequence: TGTGCCAGCTTGATGGGGGTTTGGGAAGAGCAGTTCTTC.

In its sample, this clonotype was seen a few times. Written as DNA, the CDR3 is TGTGCCAGCAGTTTTTTGAGCACCGGGGAGCTGTTTTTT. The encoded protein is CASSFLSTGELFF. The chain uses TRBV12-3 or TRBV12-4 and TRBJ2-2; the D is unclear. The CDR3 is made up of 13 amino acids. Trimming took off 3 bases at V and 4 bases at J, with 6 bases between the two ends.

This clonotype appeared a few times. J is TRBJ1-1 and V is TRBV6-5; TRBD1 matches at 12 bases. The V segment lost 2 bases and the J segment 1 base; nucleotides outside the gene matches: 2. The CDR3 runs 16 residues. CDR1 and CDR2 from the germline V gene are MNHEY and SVGAGI. CDR3 sequence reads: CASSYGTGGANTEAFF. The CDR3 DNA reads TGTGCCAGCAGTTACGGGACAGGGGGCGCGAACACTGAAGCTTTCTTT.

Ten or more counts support this clonotype. V usage is TRBV12-3 or TRBV12-4 and J usage is TRBJ2-3; D possibly matches TRBD1 or TRBD2 (5 bases each). This CDR3 contains 14 residues. V was shortened by 8 bases and J by 2 bases, with 14 bases between the two germline ends. The CDR3, as DNA: TGTGCCAGCGGCCTGGGGGTAGTCACAGATACGCAGTATTTT. This translates into CASGLGVVTDTQYF.

Only a few counts were recorded for this clonotype. The V and J genes are TRBV11-1 and TRBJ2-3; D could derive from TRBD1 or TRBD2 (5 bases each). Germline-derived CDR1 and CDR2 are SGHAT and FQDESV (reference sequence). Between the trimmed V and J ends, which lost 5 bases and 5 bases, there was a span of 8 bases. The CDR3 loop spans 12 amino acids. CDR3 protein: CASSGTRDTQYF. The CDR3 DNA reads TGTGCCAGCAGCGGGACGAGAGATACGCAGTATTTT. Looking up the rest from reference TRBV11-1 and TRBJ2-3 gives the full variable domain: EAEVAQSPRYKITEKSQAVAFWCDPISGHATLYWYRQILGQGPELLVQFQDESVVDDSQLPKDRFSAERLKGVDSTLKIQPAELGDSAMYLCASSGTRDTQYFGPGTRLTVL.

This clonotype has ten or more counts. The chain joins TRBV6-2 or TRBV6-3 to TRBJ2-2, with TRBD2 identical over 9 bases. The CDR3 spans 16 residues. The V segment lost 8 bases and the J segment 1 base; nucleotides outside the gene matches: 8. Germline CDR1 MNHEY, CDR2 SVGEGT. This CDR3 reads CASLARLAVNTGELFF. The DNA for the CDR3 is TGTGCCAGCCTTGCTCGACTAGCGGTGAACACCGGGGAGCTGTTTTTT.

V and J are TRBV20-1 and TRBJ2-1; 8 nucleotides align to TRBD2. The V gene's germline CDR1 is DFQATT and CDR2 SNEGSKA (reference sequence). CDR3 size: 15 residues. V shed 3 bases and J 6 bases; nucleotides not matched to a gene: 10. The CDR3 loop is CSASTMGLGFNEQFF. CDR3 in DNA: TGCAGTGCTAGTACGATGGGACTAGGGTTCAATGAGCAGTTCTTC.

The chain uses TRBV18 and TRBJ2-2; D gene ambiguous. CDR3 length: 16 amino acids. Looked up from germline, CDR1 is KGHSH and CDR2 is LQKENI. V lost 3 bases and J lost 3, with 14 bases in between. In nucleotides, the CDR3 is TGTGCCAGCTCACCGAGAACCGGGTCGGACACCGGGGAGCTGTTTTTT. Its protein is CASSPRTGSDTGELFF.

In its sample, this clonotype was seen a few times. This rearrangement joins TRBV3-1 to TRBJ1-1; D gene ambiguous. The CDR3 is made up of 13 amino acids. CDR1 and CDR2 from the germline V gene are LGHDT and YNNKEL (reference sequence). V was trimmed by 3 bases and J by 11 bases, leaving 16 bases between them. The CDR3 bases are TGTGCCAGCAGCCACACCGACCCCCGGCGGGCTTTCTTT. This sequence encodes CASSHTDPRRAFF.

CDR3 amino acids: CSALGQANYEQYF. CDR3 nucleotide sequence: TGCAGTGCTTTAGGACAGGCCAACTACGAGCAGTACTTC. V and J are TRBV20-1 and TRBJ2-7; the match to TRBD1 covers 7 bases. Germline assignment: CDR1 DFQATT and CDR2 SNEGSKA (reference sequence). V was clipped by 5 bases and J by 3 bases; unmatched bases: 7. This CDR3 region has 13 residues.

This clonotype has a count of ten or more. The CDR3, as DNA: TGCAGCGTCCGGGACAGGCAAGAGACCCAGTACTTC. It translates to CSVRDRQETQYF. The chain couples TRBV29-1 to TRBJ2-5, with TRBD1 matching 8 bases. This CDR3 region has 12 residues. Germline CDR1 and CDR2: SQVTM and ANQGSEA. Losses at the gene ends were 6 bases for V and 2 bases for J; bases not matched to a gene: 2.

This clonotype was detected only a few times. The gene calls are TRBV6-2 or TRBV6-3 and TRBJ2-5, with TRBD2 identical over 13 bases. V was clipped by 6 bases and J by 5 bases; unmatched bases: 6. CDR3 size: 15 residues. Germline CDR1 is MNHEY and CDR2 is SVGEGT. CDR3 bases: TGTGCCAGCAGAAGACTAGCGGGAGGTGGGGAGACCCAGTACTTC. Encoded protein: CASRRLAGGGETQYF.

This chain connects TRBV4-1 to TRBJ2-7, with D possibly TRBD2 on 5 matching bases. In germline, CDR1 is MGHRA, CDR2 YSYEKL. V shed 6 bases and J shed 4 bases, with 10 bases lying between them. The CDR3 loop spans 12 amino acids. The CDR3 region has the DNA TGCGCCAGCAGGAGGGTACGGTACGAGCAGTACTTC. Protein sequence: CASRRVRYEQYF.

This clonotype was recorded a few times. This chain uses TRBV5-1 with TRBJ1-5; D gene uncertain. The V gene's germline CDR1 is SGHRS and CDR2 YFSETQ. V was trimmed by 0 bases and J by 6 bases, leaving 7 bases between them. The CDR3 is made up of 13 amino acids. The CDR3 coding sequence is TGCGCCAGCAGCTTGGAGACGGGTCAGCCCCAGCATTTT. Protein: CASSLETGQPQHF.

V is TRBV2 and J is TRBJ2-1; D not resolved. Trimming pared 2 bases from V and 8 bases from J, leaving 7 bases between. Germline assignment: CDR1 SNHLY and CDR2 FYNNEI. The CDR3 is 12 amino acids. CDR3 in amino acids: CASSELLYEQFF. DNA of the CDR3: TGTGCCAGCAGTGAATTGCTATATGAGCAGTTCTTC.

This clonotype showed up many times. The V and J genes are TRBV5-6 and TRBJ2-3; a weak D match, TRBD1 (6 bases). Germline V gene lookup returns CDR1 SGHDT and CDR2 YYEEEE. This CDR3 contains 15 residues. V was cut by 4 bases and J by 2 bases, with 14 bases left in between. This chain's CDR3 is CASSRLGGDTDTQYF. CDR3 nucleotide sequence: TGTGCCAGCAGCCGCTTAGGGGGAGACACAGATACGCAGTATTTT.

This clonotype was seen a handful of times. Here the CDR3 DNA reads TGTGCCAGCAGCCTCATAAGGACAAGCGGCACCGGGGAGCTGTTTTTT. Translation gives CASSLIRTSGTGELFF. The chain has TRBV6-5 and TRBJ2-2; D is perhaps TRBD1 or TRBD2 (5 bases each). This CDR3 has 16 amino acids. The V gene lost 6 bases and the J gene lost 4 bases, with 18 bases spanning the gap. From germline, CDR1 is MNHEY and CDR2 SVGAGI.

The chain is built from TRBV20-1 and TRBJ1-2; the D is unclear. The CDR3 totals 14 residues. Germline CDR1 and CDR2: DFQATT and SNEGSKA (reference sequence). Trimming stripped 2 bases from V and 2 bases from J, with 12 bases between. The CDR3 coding sequence is TGCAGTGCTAGATCGAACCCCCCCAACTATGGCTACACCTTC. It encodes CSARSNPPNYGYTF.

This clonotype was observed a handful of times. CDR3 DNA: TGCGCCAGCAGCCAAGCTAGCGGGAGGGCCGTCCCTGAGCAGTTCTTC. Protein product: CASSQASGRAVPEQFF. The chain recombines TRBV4-3 with TRBJ2-1; 12 bases match TRBD2. Looked up from germline, CDR1 is LGHNA and CDR2 is YSLEER. The V segment lost 1 base and the J segment 9 bases; nucleotides outside the gene matches: 7. The CDR3 runs 16 residues.

The table lists this clonotype with many counts. This chain joins TRBV15 and TRBJ2-1; 12 bases agree with TRBD2. This CDR3 has 16 residues. Germline CDR1 and CDR2: LNHNV and YYDKDF (reference sequence). With V trimmed by 3 bases and J by 5 bases, 5 bases remained unmatched. DNA for the CDR3: TGTGCCACCAGCAGGATGACTAGCGGGAGTAACAATGAGCAGTTCTTC. Translating it yields CATSRMTSGSNNEQFF.

This clonotype has just a few counts. The chain links TRBV11-2 to TRBJ2-7; a weak D match, TRBD1 (6 bases). This CDR3 comprises 14 residues. Germline V gene lookup returns CDR1 SGHAT and CDR2 FQNNGV. Trimming removed 1 base from V and 3 bases from J, with 10 bases in between. In DNA form, the CDR3 reads TGTGCCAGCAGCTTAGGTGGGGGCTTCTACGAGCAGTACTTC. Its protein product is CASSLGGGFYEQYF.

This clonotype was counted only a few times. This chain uses TRBV20-1 with TRBJ2-1, with D perhaps matching TRBD1 (5 bases). Per germline, CDR1 DFQATT and CDR2 SNEGSKA (reference sequence). V was pared by 0 bases and J by 8 bases, with 11 bases between. The CDR3 consists of 13 residues. CDR3 loop: CSARDSAGHEQFF. Here the CDR3 DNA reads TGCAGTGCTAGAGACTCCGCAGGGCATGAGCAGTTCTTC.

The chain joins TRBV7-6 to TRBJ1-3, with unresolved D. Germline loops: CDR1 SGHVS, CDR2 FNYEAQ. Between the trimmed V and J ends, which lost 3 bases and 0 bases, there was a span of 15 bases. CDR3 length equals 17 residues. The chain's CDR3 is CASSFDIGRLSGNTIYF. CDR3 DNA sequence: TGTGCCAGCAGCTTCGACATCGGACGGCTCTCTGGAAACACCATATATTTT.

This clonotype was found a few times. CDR3 sequence (DNA): TGCAGCGTTGAACGGACAGGGGACTATGGCTACACCTTC. Protein sequence: CSVERTGDYGYTF. The chain couples TRBV29-1 to TRBJ1-2, with TRBD1 identical over 9 bases. The J segment lost 3 bases and the V segment lost 2 bases, leaving 1 base of the junction unmatched. Germline V gene sequence: CDR1 SQVTM, CDR2 ANQGSEA. CDR3 length: 13 amino acids.

This clonotype was seen ten or more times. The chain links TRBV3-1 to TRBJ1-3; D remains unclear. The CDR3 spans 12 residues. Germline V CDR1 and CDR2: LGHDT, YNNKEL (reference sequence). Deletions cut 6 bases from V and 0 bases from J, with 3 bases between. As DNA, the CDR3 is TGTGCCAGCAGGTACTCTGGAAACACCATATATTTT. Translated, it gives CASRYSGNTIYF. The full variable domain, rest sourced from reference TRBV3-1 and TRBJ1-3, is DTAVSQTPKYLVTQMGNDKSIKCEQNLGHDTMYWYKQDSKKFLKIMFSYNNKELIINETVPNRFSPKSPDKAHLNLHINSLELGDSAVYFCASRYSGNTIYFGEGSWLTVV.